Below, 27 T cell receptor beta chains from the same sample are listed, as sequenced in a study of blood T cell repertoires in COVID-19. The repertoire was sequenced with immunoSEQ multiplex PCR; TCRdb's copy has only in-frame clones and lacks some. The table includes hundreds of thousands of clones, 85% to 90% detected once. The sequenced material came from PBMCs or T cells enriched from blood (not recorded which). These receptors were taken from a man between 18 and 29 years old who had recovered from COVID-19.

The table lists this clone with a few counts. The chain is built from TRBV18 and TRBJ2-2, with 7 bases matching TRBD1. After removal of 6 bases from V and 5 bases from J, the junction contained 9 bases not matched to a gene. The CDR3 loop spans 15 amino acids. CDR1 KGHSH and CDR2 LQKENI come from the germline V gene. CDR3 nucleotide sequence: TGTGCCAGCTCCCCCGGGACAGCTCAAACCGGGGAGCTGTTTTTT. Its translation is CASSPGTAQTGELFF.

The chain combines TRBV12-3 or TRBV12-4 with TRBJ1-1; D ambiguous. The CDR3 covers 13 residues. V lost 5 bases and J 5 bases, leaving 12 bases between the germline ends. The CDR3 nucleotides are TGTGCCAGCAGTCCCGAGTTTGTAACTGAAGCTTTCTTT. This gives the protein CASSPEFVTEAFF.

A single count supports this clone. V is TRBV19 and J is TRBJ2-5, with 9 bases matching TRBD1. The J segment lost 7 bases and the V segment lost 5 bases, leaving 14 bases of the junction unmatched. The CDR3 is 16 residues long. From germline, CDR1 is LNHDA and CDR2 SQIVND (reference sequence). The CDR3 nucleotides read TGTGCCAGTAGTCCACCGGGACAGGGCACATCAGGGACCCAGTACTTC. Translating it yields CASSPPGQGTSGTQYF.

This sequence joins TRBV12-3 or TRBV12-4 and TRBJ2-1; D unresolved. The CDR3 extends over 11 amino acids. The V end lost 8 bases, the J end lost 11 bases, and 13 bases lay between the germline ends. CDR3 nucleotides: TGTGCCAGCGGATATAGACTCCAGCAGTTCTTC. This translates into CASGYRLQQFF.

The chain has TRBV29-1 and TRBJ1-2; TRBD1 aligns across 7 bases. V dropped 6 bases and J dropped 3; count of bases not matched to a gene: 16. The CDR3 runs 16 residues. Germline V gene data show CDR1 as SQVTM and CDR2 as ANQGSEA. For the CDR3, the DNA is TGCAGCGTCCAGGACACCGGGACAGCCTTACACTATGGCTACACCTTC. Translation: CSVQDTGTALHYGYTF.

CDR3 nucleotides: TGTGCCAGCAGCTCGGGACAGGGGGCGGGCTACACCTTC. This encodes CASSSGQGAGYTF. This chain connects TRBV7-9 to TRBJ1-2, with 12 positions matching TRBD1. Germline lookup yields CDR1 SEHNR and CDR2 FQNEAQ (reference sequence). V trimming: 4 bases; J trimming: 8 bases; junction bases outside the gene matches: 2. The CDR3 spans 13 residues.

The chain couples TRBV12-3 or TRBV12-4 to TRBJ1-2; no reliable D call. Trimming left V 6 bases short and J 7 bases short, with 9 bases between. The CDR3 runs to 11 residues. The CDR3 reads CASSRHGGYTF. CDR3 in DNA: TGTGCCAGCAGCCGACATGGTGGCTACACCTTC.

The CDR3, as DNA: TGTGCCAGCAGTGAATCGGGACAGTTCTACGAGCAGTACTTC. Its protein is CASSESGQFYEQYF. V is TRBV6-1 and J is TRBJ2-7; 7 nucleotides agree with TRBD1. In germline, CDR1 is MNHNS, CDR2 SASEGT. Losses at the gene ends were 2 bases for V and 3 bases for J; bases not matched to a gene: 4. The CDR3 loop spans 14 amino acids.

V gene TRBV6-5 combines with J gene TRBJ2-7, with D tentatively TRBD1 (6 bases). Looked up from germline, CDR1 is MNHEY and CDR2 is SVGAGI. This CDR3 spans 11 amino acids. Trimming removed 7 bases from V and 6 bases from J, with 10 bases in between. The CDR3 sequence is CASIQGIEQYF. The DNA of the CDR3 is TGTGCCAGCATACAGGGTATCGAGCAGTACTTC.

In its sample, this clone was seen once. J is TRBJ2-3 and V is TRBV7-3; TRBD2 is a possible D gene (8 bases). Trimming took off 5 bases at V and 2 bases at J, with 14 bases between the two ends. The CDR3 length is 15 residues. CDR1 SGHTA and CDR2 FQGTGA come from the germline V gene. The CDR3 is CASSNGRGPTDTQYF. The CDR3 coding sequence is TGTGCCAGCAGCAACGGGAGGGGGCCCACAGATACGCAGTATTTT.

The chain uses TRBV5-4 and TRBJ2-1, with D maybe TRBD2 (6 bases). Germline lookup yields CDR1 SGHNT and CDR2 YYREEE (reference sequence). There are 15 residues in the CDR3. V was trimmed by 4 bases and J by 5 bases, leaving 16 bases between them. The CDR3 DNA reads TGTGCCAGCAGCACGAGGCTAGCGCCCAACAATGAGCAGTTCTTC. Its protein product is CASSTRLAPNNEQFF.

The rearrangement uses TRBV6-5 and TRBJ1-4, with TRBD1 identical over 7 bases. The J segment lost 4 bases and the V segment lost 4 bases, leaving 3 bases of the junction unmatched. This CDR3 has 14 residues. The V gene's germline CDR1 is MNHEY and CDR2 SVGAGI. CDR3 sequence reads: CASSLTGVNEKLFF. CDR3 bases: TGTGCCAGCAGTTTAACAGGGGTTAATGAAAAACTGTTTTTT.

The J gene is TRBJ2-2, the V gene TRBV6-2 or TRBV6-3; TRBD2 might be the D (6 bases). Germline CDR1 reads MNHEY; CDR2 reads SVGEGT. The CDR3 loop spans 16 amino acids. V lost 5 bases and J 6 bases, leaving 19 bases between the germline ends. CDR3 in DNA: TGTGCCAGCAGTCCCCAAAGACTAGTTTCGGCCGGGGAGCTGTTTTTT. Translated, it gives CASSPQRLVSAGELFF.

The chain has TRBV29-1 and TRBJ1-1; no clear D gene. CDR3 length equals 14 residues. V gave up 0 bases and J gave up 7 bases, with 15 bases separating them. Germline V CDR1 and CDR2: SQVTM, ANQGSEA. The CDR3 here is CSVEEPYRGNEAFF. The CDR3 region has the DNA TGCAGCGTTGAAGAACCCTACAGAGGGAATGAAGCTTTCTTT.

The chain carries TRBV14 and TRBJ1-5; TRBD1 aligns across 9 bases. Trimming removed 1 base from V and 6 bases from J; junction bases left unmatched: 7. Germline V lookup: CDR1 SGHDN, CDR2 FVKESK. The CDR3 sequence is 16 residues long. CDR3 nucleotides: TGTGCCAGCAGCCAAGCGGGGGACAGGGCCAGTCAGCCCCAGCATTTT. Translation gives CASSQAGDRASQPQHF.

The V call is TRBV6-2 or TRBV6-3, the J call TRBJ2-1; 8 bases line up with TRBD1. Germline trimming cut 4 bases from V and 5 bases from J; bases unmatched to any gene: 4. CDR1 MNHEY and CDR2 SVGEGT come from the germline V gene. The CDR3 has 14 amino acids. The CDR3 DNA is TGTGCCAGCAGTTGGGACAGGAGAAACAATGAGCAGTTCTTC. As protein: CASSWDRRNNEQFF.

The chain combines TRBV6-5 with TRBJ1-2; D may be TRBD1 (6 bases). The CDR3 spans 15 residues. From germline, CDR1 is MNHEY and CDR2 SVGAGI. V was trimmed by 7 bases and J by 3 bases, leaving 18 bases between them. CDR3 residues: CASNLRWGQDYGYTF. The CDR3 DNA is TGTGCCAGCAACTTACGTTGGGGGCAGGACTATGGCTACACCTTC.

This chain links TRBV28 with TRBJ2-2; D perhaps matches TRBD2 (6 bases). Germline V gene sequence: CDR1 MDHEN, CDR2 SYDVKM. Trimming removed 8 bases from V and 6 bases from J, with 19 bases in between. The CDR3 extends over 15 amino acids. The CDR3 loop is CASSVPGESAGELFF. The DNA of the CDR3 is TGTGCCAGCTCTGTGCCGGGAGAGTCGGCCGGGGAGCTGTTTTTT.

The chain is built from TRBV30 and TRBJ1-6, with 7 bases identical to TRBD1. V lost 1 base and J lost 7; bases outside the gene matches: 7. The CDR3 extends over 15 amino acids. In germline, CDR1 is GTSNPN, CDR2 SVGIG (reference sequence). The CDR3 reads CAWSARGVGNSPLHF. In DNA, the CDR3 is TGTGCCTGGAGTGCCAGGGGGGTAGGGAATTCACCCCTCCACTTT.

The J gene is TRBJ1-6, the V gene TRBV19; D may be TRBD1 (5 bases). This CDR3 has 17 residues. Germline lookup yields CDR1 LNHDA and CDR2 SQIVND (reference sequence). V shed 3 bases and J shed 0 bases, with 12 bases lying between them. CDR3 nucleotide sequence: TGTGCCAGTAGTATTGACGGGGGAGGCTCCTATAATTCACCCCTCCACTTT. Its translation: CASSIDGGGSYNSPLHF.

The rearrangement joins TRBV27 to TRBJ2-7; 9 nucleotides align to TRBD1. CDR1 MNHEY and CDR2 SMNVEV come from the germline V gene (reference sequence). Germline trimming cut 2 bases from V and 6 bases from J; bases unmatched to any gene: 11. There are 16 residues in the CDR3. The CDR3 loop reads CASSLVGQGSFGEQYF. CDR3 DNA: TGTGCCAGCAGTTTAGTGGGACAGGGATCTTTCGGCGAGCAGTACTTC.

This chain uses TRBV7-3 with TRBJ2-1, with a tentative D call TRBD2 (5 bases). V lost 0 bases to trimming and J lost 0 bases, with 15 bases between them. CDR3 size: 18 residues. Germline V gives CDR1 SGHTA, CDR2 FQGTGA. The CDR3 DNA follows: TGTGCCAGCAGCTTAACTCCCGCGGGTGGGAGCTCCTACAATGAGCAGTTCTTC. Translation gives CASSLTPAGGSSYNEQFF.

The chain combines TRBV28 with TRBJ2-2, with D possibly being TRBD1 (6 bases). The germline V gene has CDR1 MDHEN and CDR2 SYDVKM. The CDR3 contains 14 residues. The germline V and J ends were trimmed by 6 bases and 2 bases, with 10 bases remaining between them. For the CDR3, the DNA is TGTGCCAGCAGCCAGGACAGAAACACCGGGGAGCTGTTTTTT. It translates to CASSQDRNTGELFF.

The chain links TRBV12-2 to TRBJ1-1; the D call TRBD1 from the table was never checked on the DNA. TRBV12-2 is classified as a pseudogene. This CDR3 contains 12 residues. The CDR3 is CASRSRSGAGLF. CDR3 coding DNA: TGTGCAAGTCGCTCGCGGTCAGGGGCCGGGCTCTTT.

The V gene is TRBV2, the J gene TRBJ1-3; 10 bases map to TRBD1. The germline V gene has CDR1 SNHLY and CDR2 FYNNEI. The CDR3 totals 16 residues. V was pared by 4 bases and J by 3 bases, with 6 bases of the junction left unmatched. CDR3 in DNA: TGTGCCAGCAGTGTTTGGACAGGGGGAATTGGAAACACCATATATTTT. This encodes CASSVWTGGIGNTIYF.

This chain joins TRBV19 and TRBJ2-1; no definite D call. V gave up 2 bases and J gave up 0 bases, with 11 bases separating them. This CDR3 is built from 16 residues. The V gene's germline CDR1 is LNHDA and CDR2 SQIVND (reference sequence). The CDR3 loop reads CASSIWAPSSYNEQFF. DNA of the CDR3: TGTGCCAGTAGTATATGGGCGCCGAGCTCCTACAATGAGCAGTTCTTC. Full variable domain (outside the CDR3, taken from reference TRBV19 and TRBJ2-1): DGGITQSPKYLFRKEGQNVTLSCEQNLNHDAMYWYRQDPGQGLRLIYYSQIVNDFQKGDIAEGYSVSREKKESFPLTVTSAQKNPTAFYLCASSIWAPSSYNEQFFGPGTRLTVL.

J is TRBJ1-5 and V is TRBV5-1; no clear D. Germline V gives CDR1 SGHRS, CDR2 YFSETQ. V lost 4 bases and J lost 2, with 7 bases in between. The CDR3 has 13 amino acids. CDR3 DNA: TGCGCCAGCAGCCCGGAGGGCAATCAGCCCCAGCATTTT. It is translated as CASSPEGNQPQHF.